A single sample is the source of the 9 T cell receptor beta chains below, sequenced in a study of T cell responses to AZD1222 COVID-19 vaccine. Profiled with immunoSEQ multiplex PCR; TCRdb holds only in-frame clones, not every one. The sample lists under 200,000 clones; roughly 87% were seen once. The input for sequencing was peripheral blood, taken 28 days after the second AZD1222 dose. These receptors came from an adult who received the AZD1222 COVID-19 vaccine.

This clone is a singleton in its sample. V gene TRBV19 combines with J gene TRBJ1-5, with unresolved D. V was pared by 1 base and J by 4 bases, with 17 bases between. The germline CDR1 and CDR2 sequences are LNHDA and SQIVND (reference sequence). The CDR3 extends over 17 amino acids. The CDR3 bases are TGTGCCAGTAGTATAGGAGTCAGAACCGGCCCTAATCAGCCCCAGCATTTT. Encoded protein: CASSIGVRTGPNQPQHF.

The chain links TRBV7-8 to TRBJ2-1; D may be TRBD1 (6 bases). Germline lookup yields CDR1 SGHVS and CDR2 FQNEAQ. V was cut by 7 bases and J by 6 bases, with 25 bases left in between. The CDR3 is 17 residues long. Here the CDR3 reads CASTARTVHPAGNEQFF. In DNA, the CDR3 is TGTGCCAGCACCGCCCGGACAGTACACCCGGCAGGCAATGAGCAGTTCTTC. The entire variable domain, with the rest obtained from reference TRBV7-8 and TRBJ2-1, is as follows: GAGVSQSPRYKVAKRGQDVALRCDPISGHVSLFWYQQALGQGPEFLTYFQNEAQLDKSGLPSDRFFAERPEGSVSTLKIQRTQQEDSAVYLCASTARTVHPAGNEQFFGPGTRLTVL.

The J gene is TRBJ2-5, the V gene TRBV14; 11 bases are shared with TRBD2. J was trimmed by 5 bases and V by 0 bases; bases with no gene match: 14. CDR1 and CDR2 from the germline V gene are SGHDN and FVKESK. This CDR3 contains 19 residues. CDR3 protein: CASSQDGQTSGAPRETQYF. CDR3 coding DNA: TGTGCCAGCAGCCAAGATGGACAGACTAGCGGGGCCCCTAGGGAGACCCAGTACTTC.

V is TRBV18 and J is TRBJ1-1; D gene ambiguous. The CDR3 has 18 residues. V was cut by 3 bases and J by 3 bases, with 23 bases left in between. Germline V CDR1 and CDR2: KGHSH, LQKENI. The CDR3, as DNA: TGTGCCAGCTCACCCCCAGGCGGGTTGACCCCCCTCTACACTGAAGCTTTCTTT. Amino acid sequence: CASSPPGGLTPLYTEAFF.

V and J are TRBV29-1 and TRBJ2-7; 9 bases are shared with TRBD1. Germline V gene sequence: CDR1 SQVTM, CDR2 ANQGSEA. Trimming took 4 bases from V and 3 from J; bases not matched to a gene: 13. This CDR3 has 16 amino acids. CDR3 in DNA: TGCAGCGTTGGGGCGTACGGGACAGGGCCTAACTACGAGCAGTACTTC. As protein: CSVGAYGTGPNYEQYF.

The V call is TRBV3-1 (or the pseudogene TRBV3-2), the J call TRBJ1-1; no clear D gene. Germline V CDR1 and CDR2: LGHDT, YNNKEL (reference sequence). The CDR3 totals 14 residues. Trimming took 4 bases from V and 10 from J, leaving 19 bases between them. CDR3 loop: CASSPTVFPPTAFF. The CDR3 region has the DNA TGTGCCAGCAGCCCGACGGTTTTCCCTCCGACAGCTTTCTTT.

This clone showed up just a few times. V is TRBV30 and J is TRBJ2-1; TRBD1 aligns across 9 bases. The germline CDR1 and CDR2 sequences are GTSNPN and SVGIG (reference sequence). The CDR3 spans 14 residues. The trim removed 2 bases at V and 3 bases at J, leaving 2 bases unmatched. Here the CDR3 reads CAWSSGQGYNEQFF. The CDR3 DNA reads TGTGCCTGGAGTTCGGGACAGGGCTACAATGAGCAGTTCTTC. Filled out from reference TRBV30 and TRBJ2-1, the complete variable domain reads SQTIHQWPATLVQPVGSPLSLECTVEGTSNPNLYWYRQAAGRGLQLLFYSVGIGQISSEVPQNLSASRPQDRQFILSSKKLLLSDSGFYLCAWSSGQGYNEQFFGPGTRLTVL.

The chain couples TRBV7-9 to TRBJ1-1; perhaps TRBD1 as D (5 bases). The CDR3 is 12 residues long. Germline CDR1 SEHNR, CDR2 FQNEAQ (reference sequence). V was clipped by 5 bases and J by 6 bases, with 10 bases between them. DNA of the CDR3: TGTGCCAGCAGCCCCGGGGGTCCTGAAGCTTTCTTT. Translation: CASSPGGPEAFF.

The chain joins TRBV3-1 (or the pseudogene TRBV3-2) to TRBJ1-1; D gene uncertain. CDR3 size: 15 residues. The V end lost 4 bases, the J end lost 1 base, and 13 bases lay between the germline ends. The germline CDR1 and CDR2 sequences are LGHDT and YNNKEL (reference sequence). CDR3 sequence: CASSRSGLSNTEAFF. The CDR3 DNA follows: TGTGCCAGCAGCCGGTCCGGGCTCTCGAACACTGAAGCTTTCTTT.